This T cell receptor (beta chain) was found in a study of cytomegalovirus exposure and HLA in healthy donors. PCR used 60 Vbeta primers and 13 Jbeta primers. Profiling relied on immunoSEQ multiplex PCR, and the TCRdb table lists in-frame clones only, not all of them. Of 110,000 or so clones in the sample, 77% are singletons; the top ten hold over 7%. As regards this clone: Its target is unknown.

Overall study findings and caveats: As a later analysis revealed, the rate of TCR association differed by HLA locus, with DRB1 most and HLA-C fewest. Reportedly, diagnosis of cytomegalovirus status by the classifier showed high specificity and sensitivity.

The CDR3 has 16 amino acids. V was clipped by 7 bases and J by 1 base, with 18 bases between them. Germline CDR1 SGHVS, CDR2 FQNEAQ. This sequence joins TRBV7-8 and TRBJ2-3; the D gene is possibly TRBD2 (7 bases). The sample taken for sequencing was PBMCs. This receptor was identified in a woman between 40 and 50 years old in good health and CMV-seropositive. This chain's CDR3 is CASKEGGGPGTDTQYF. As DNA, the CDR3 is TGTGCCAGCAAGGAGGGGGGAGGGCCCGGCACAGATACGCAGTATTTT. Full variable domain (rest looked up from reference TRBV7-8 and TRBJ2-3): GAGVSQSPRYKVAKRGQDVALRCDPISGHVSLFWYQQALGQGPEFLTYFQNEAQLDKSGLPSDRFFAERPEGSVSTLKIQRTQQEDSAVYLCASKEGGGPGTDTQYFGPGTRLTVL.